Described below is a single T cell receptor (beta chain) sequence and its context. No antigen is known for it. Genomic DNA per cell subset filled all wells of several immunoSEQ plates. Method: immunoSEQ multiplex PCR; TCRdb's copy keeps in-frame clones and lacks some. Of 2 million to 2.5 million clones listed, 90% to 97% are singletons. Germline CDR1 and CDR2: LNHDA and SQIVND (reference sequence). Trimming left V 6 bases short and J 3 bases short, with 11 bases between. This CDR3 region has 14 residues. The data stem from a study of shared clonotypes between healthy human individuals. Study-wide findings and caveats: Generally, naive subsets came out with larger estimated richness than memory subsets.

V is TRBV19 and J is TRBJ2-2; D possibly matches TRBD1 or TRBD2 (5 bases each). The sequence came from a man between 18 and 35 years old in good health. The sequencing sample was made of naive CD4+ T cells sorted from blood. Documented subset: CD45RA+ positively selected. CDR3 loop: CASRSRGDTGELFF. In nucleotides, the CDR3 is TGTGCCAGTAGGAGTAGAGGGGACACCGGGGAGCTGTTTTTT.